A single sample gave rise to the 15 T cell receptor beta chains below, sequenced in a study of technical replicates of blood from a few donors. Assay: immunoSEQ multiplex PCR; the TCRdb copy retains only in-frame clones and omits some. The sample shows roughly 60,000 clones, approximately 94% of them seen only once. What was sequenced was PBMCs. The receptors shown here come from a human donor in good health. Some clones in this sample may be carry-over from other donors' samples.

This rearrangement joins TRBV6-6 to TRBJ2-7, with D perhaps matching TRBD2 (5 bases). V lost 2 bases, J lost 5 bases, and 16 bases lay in between. The CDR3 spans 15 residues. Germline-derived CDR1 and CDR2 are MNHNY and SVGAGI (reference sequence). The CDR3: CASSYEGRAGHEQYF. In DNA, the CDR3 is TGTGCCAGCAGTTACGAGGGAAGGGCAGGTCACGAGCAGTACTTC.

On this clone itself: One junction end does not reproduce the germline sequence, and a read error may be involved. The chain employs TRBV6-5 and TRBJ1-2, with D perhaps TRBD1 (5 bases). CDR3 length: 12 residues. Germline V gene lookup returns CDR1 MNHEY and CDR2 SVGAGI. In nucleotides, the CDR3 is TGTGCCTGCAGCGGGGGTTTAAGCGGCTACACCTTC. Translated, it gives CACSGGLSGYTF.

J is TRBJ2-1 and V is TRBV7-8; tentative D call: TRBD1 (5 bases). Germline V lookup: CDR1 SGHVS, CDR2 FQNEAQ. The CDR3 runs to 13 residues. The V end lost 5 bases, the J end lost 4 bases, and 9 bases lay between the germline ends. This CDR3 reads CASSLRQYNEQFF. The CDR3 nucleotides read TGTGCCAGCAGCCTTAGACAGTACAATGAGCAGTTCTTC.

The rearrangement uses TRBV7-9 and TRBJ2-5; TRBD2 aligns across 11 bases. Germline V gene sequence: CDR1 SEHNR, CDR2 FQNEAQ (reference sequence). Losses at the gene ends were 6 bases for V and 1 base for J; bases not matched to a gene: 4. The CDR3 is made up of 15 amino acids. CDR3 loop: CASSSGTSGQETQYF. As DNA, the CDR3 is TGTGCCAGCAGTTCCGGGACTAGCGGCCAAGAGACCCAGTACTTC.

The chain links TRBV27 to TRBJ1-2; 7 bases agree with TRBD1. The CDR3 consists of 14 residues. V lost 6 bases and J lost 1; bases outside the gene matches: 5. Per germline, CDR1 MNHEY and CDR2 SMNVEV (reference sequence). The CDR3 spells CASRTGRGNYGYTF. The CDR3 coding sequence is TGTGCCAGCAGGACAGGGCGCGGTAACTATGGCTACACCTTC.

The chain uses TRBV2 and TRBJ1-5, with TRBD1 identical over 8 bases. The CDR3 sequence is 17 residues long. V dropped 3 bases and J dropped 0; count of bases not matched to a gene: 7. CDR1 SNHLY and CDR2 FYNNEI come from the germline V gene. This CDR3 reads CASSEGARGPSNQPQHF. CDR3 sequence (DNA): TGTGCCAGCAGTGAGGGGGCCAGGGGGCCTAGCAATCAGCCCCAGCATTTT.

This rearrangement joins TRBV7-9 to TRBJ2-3; the D gene is possibly TRBD2 (5 bases). There are 14 residues in the CDR3. In germline, CDR1 is SEHNR, CDR2 FQNEAQ (reference sequence). With 5 bases removed from V and 4 bases from J, the gap between germline ends came to 13 bases. CDR3 in amino acids: CASSGPLGADTQYF. CDR3 nucleotide sequence: TGTGCCAGCAGCGGACCTCTCGGGGCAGATACGCAGTATTTT.

The gene calls are TRBV6-5 and TRBJ2-7; 7 bases are shared with TRBD2. Germline CDR1 and CDR2: MNHEY and SVGAGI. V was clipped by 0 bases and J by 7 bases; unmatched bases: 9. The CDR3 is 15 amino acids. The CDR3 region is CASSYSEAGIWEQYF. For the CDR3, the DNA is TGTGCCAGCAGTTACTCGGAAGCGGGAATTTGGGAGCAGTACTTC.

The chain employs TRBV2 and TRBJ1-1; 9 positions agree with TRBD1. Germline V gene data show CDR1 as SNHLY and CDR2 as FYNNEI. The CDR3 sequence is 15 residues long. The V and J ends lost 2 bases and 8 bases, in that order; junction bases with no gene match: 9. The CDR3 DNA reads as TGTGCCAGCAGTGAACGGACAGGGGCTAGAGGAGAAGCTTTCTTT. It codes for CASSERTGARGEAFF.

The chain couples TRBV29-1 to TRBJ2-2; 7 positions agree with TRBD2. V lost 7 bases, J lost 7 bases, and 18 bases stayed unmatched. The CDR3 is 16 amino acids. CDR1 is SQVTM, CDR2 ANQGSEA, per germline. For the CDR3, the DNA is TGCAGCGACAGAGATGGGCTAGCGGTACCAGGCGGGGAGCTGTTTTTT. Translating it yields CSDRDGLAVPGGELFF.

The chain couples TRBV4-3 to TRBJ2-7, with D tentatively TRBD1 (6 bases). The CDR3 spans 14 residues. Germline values: CDR1 LGHNA, CDR2 YSLEER. Trimming removed 3 bases from V and 3 bases from J, with 12 bases in between. This CDR3 reads CASSQGRGNYEQYF. The CDR3 nucleotides read TGCGCCAGCAGCCAGGGTAGGGGGAACTACGAGCAGTACTTC.

V usage is TRBV11-2 and J usage is TRBJ2-7; 7 positions match TRBD2. Losses at the gene ends were 7 bases for V and 0 bases for J; bases not matched to a gene: 12. The germline V gene has CDR1 SGHAT and CDR2 FQNNGV. This CDR3 spans 16 amino acids. The CDR3 is CASTGGRDRHSYEQYF. The CDR3 coding sequence is TGTGCCAGCACCGGAGGGAGGGACCGCCACTCCTACGAGCAGTACTTC. Filled out from reference TRBV11-2 and TRBJ2-7, the complete variable domain reads EAGVAQSPRYKIIEKRQSVAFWCNPISGHATLYWYQQILGQGPKLLIQFQNNGVVDDSQLPKDRFSAERLKGVDSTLKIQPAKLEDSAVYLCASTGGRDRHSYEQYFGPGTRLTVT.

The chain uses TRBV29-1 and TRBJ1-2; D may be TRBD1 (6 bases). V was pared by 1 base and J by 5 bases, with 8 bases between. The CDR3 sequence is 12 residues long. Germline CDR1 is SQVTM and CDR2 is ANQGSEA. The CDR3 here is CSVEATGYGYTF. The DNA for the CDR3 is TGCAGCGTTGAAGCTACAGGGTATGGCTACACCTTC.

The chain carries TRBV20-1 and TRBJ1-2, with D unclear. Deletions cut 3 bases from V and 6 bases from J, with 8 bases between. The V gene's germline CDR1 is DFQATT and CDR2 SNEGSKA (reference sequence). The CDR3 has 11 amino acids. The CDR3 DNA is TGCAGTGCTAGCCCCGACAATGGCTACACCTTC. This encodes CSASPDNGYTF.

The V and J genes are TRBV13 and TRBJ2-5, with D perhaps TRBD2 (6 bases). Germline V lookup: CDR1 PRHDT, CDR2 FYEKMQ (reference sequence). The CDR3 loop spans 15 amino acids. Trimming removed 5 bases from V and 2 bases from J, with 15 bases in between. CDR3 in DNA: TGTGCCAGCAGCCCGGGGGTGGGCAGACAAGAGACCCAGTACTTC. This sequence encodes CASSPGVGRQETQYF.